Listed below are T cell receptor beta chains from one sample, sequenced in a study of cytomegalovirus exposure and HLA in healthy donors. Generated by immunoSEQ multiplex PCR, the TCRdb table keeps only in-frame clones and is missing some. With around 140,000 clones in the sample, the ten largest clones hold approximately 1.6%. Sequencing used PBMCs. The receptors here all came from a middle-aged woman in good health and CMV-seropositive. Each CDR3 is given with its conserved first and last residue. A D gene is named only where the DNA matches it firmly.

TRBV2	TRBJ2-2	15	NA	TGTGCCAGCAGTCGAGACAGGACGAACACCGGGGAGCTGTTTTTT	CASSRDRTNTGELFF
TRBV7-3	TRBJ1-1	16	NA	TGTGCCAGCAGCCTAACCCCCACAGGGAGGGACACTGAAGCTTTCTTT	CASSLTPTGRDTEAFF
TRBV9	TRBJ2-7	12	NA	TGTGCCAGCAGCGTACTGTACTACGAGCAGTACTTC	CASSVLYYEQYF
TRBV29-1	TRBJ2-2	11	TRBD2	TGCAGCGGGGGGGGACCCGGGGAGCTGTTTTTT	CSGGGPGELFF
TRBV25-1	TRBJ2-3	15	TRBD1	TGTGCCAGCAGTGGAACCGGGACAGGCACAGATACGCAGTATTTT	CASSGTGTGTDTQYF
TRBV23-1	TRBJ2-7	18	TRBD2	TGCGCCAGCATCAATCGCCTAGCGGGAGGGCCCTCCTCATACGAGCAGTACTTC	CASINRLAGGPSSYEQYF
TRBV18	TRBJ2-2	13	NA	TGTGCCAGCTCCCCCGGGGACACCGGGGAGCTGTTTTTT	CASSPGDTGELFF
TRBV18	TRBJ1-1	12	NA	TGTGCCAGCTCACCTCAGGGGACTGAAGCTTTCTTT	CASSPQGTEAFF
TRBV19	TRBJ2-1	15	NA	TGTGCCAGTAGTATATTGAGCGGGTACTACAATGAGCAGTTCTTC	CASSILSGYYNEQFF
TRBV9	TRBJ2-7	15	TRBD1	TGTGCCAGCAGCGTAGCGACAGGGCCACCGGGCGAGCAGTACTTC	CASSVATGPPGEQYF
TRBV29-1	TRBJ2-1	14	TRBD2	TGCAGCGTTCCCGGACTAGCGGGAAGGGGGGAGCAGTTCTTC	CSVPGLAGRGEQFF
TRBV5-6	TRBJ1-4	14	TRBD1	TGTGCCAGCAGCTTCGGGACAGGGAATGAAAAACTGTTTTTT	CASSFGTGNEKLFF
TRBV19	TRBJ2-3	18	TRBD1	TGTGCCAGTAGTATTATGCGCCTGCAGGGGGCTAGCACAGATACGCAGTATTTT	CASSIMRLQGASTDTQYF
TRBV5-1	TRBJ1-3	16	NA	TGCGCCAGCAGCTTGGGAGGCCCAGGGCCTGGAAACACCATATATTTT	CASSLGGPGPGNTIYF
TRBV4-1	TRBJ2-7	16	TRBD1	TGCGCCAGCAGCCAAGCCGCAGGGACAGGGAGGGGCGAGCAGTACTTC	CASSQAAGTGRGEQYF
TRBV28	TRBJ1-4	15	NA	TGTGCCAGCAGCCCCTCCGGGATGATTAATGAAAAACTGTTTTTT	CASSPSGMINEKLFF
TRBV2	TRBJ2-7	11	TRBD2	TGTGCCAGGGGACTAGCCTACGAGCAGTACTTC	CARGLAYEQYF
TRBV4-1	TRBJ2-7	14	TRBD2	TGCGCCAGCAGCCTTTCTAGCGGGAGTCTCGAGCAGTACTTC	CASSLSSGSLEQYF